Described below is a single T cell receptor beta chain sequence and its context. What it recognizes is unknown. The germline V gene encodes CDR1 SGHKS and CDR2 YYEKEE (reference sequence). V lost 1 base to trimming and J lost 5 bases, with 10 bases between them. The CDR3 is 13 residues long. Template switching by 5'RACE produced TCR cDNA, adding a universal primer site and UMIs. MiXCR was run by TCRdb on the 5' RACE reads, yielding one entry per CDR3 protein. The repertoire holds about 630,000 distinct CDR3 sequences, approximately 13% seen once, with more than 13% in the top ten. These data are taken from a study of T cells after yellow fever vaccination. Notes on the study in general: Post-booster reappearance was seen for most primary-vaccination clones (around 97% CD4, about 88% CD8).

The TCR comes from a young man who received the YFV17D yellow fever vaccine. Sequences were derived from PBMCs, sampled on the day of the yellow fever booster vaccination. The chain couples TRBV5-5 to TRBJ2-7; D gene ambiguous. CDR3 nucleotides: TGTGCCAGCAGCTTGCCGTCGGTGGACGAGCAGTACTTC. This translates into CASSLPSVDEQYF. The variable domain in full, with the rest retrieved from reference TRBV5-5 and TRBJ2-7, is DAGVTQSPTHLIKTRGQQVTLRCSPISGHKSVSWYQQVLGQGPQFIFQYYEKEERGRGNFPDRFSARQFPNYSSELNVNALLLGDSALYLCASSLPSVDEQYFGPGTRLTVT.